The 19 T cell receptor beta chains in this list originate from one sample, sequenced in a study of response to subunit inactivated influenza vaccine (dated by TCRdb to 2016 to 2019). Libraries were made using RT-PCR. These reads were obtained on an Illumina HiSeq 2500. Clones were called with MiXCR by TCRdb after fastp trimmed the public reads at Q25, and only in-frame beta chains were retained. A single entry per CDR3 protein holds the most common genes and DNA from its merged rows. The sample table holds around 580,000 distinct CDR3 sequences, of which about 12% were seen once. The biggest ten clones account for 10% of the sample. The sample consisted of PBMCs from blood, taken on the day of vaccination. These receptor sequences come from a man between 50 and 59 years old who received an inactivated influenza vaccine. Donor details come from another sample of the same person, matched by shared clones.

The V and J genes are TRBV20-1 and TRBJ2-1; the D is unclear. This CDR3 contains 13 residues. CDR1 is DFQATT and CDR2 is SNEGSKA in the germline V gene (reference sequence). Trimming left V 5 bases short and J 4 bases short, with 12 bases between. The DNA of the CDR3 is TGCAGTGCTCGCCCCCCCTCATACAATGAGCAGTTCTTC. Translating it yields CSARPPSYNEQFF.

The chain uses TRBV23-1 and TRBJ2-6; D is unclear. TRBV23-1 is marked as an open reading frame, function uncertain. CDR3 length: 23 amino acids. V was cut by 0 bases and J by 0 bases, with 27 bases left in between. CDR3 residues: CASSQSSVFRAKNLYSGANVLTF. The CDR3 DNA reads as TGCGCCAGCAGTCAATCTTCGGTATTTCGGGCCAAAAACCTTTACTCTGGGGCCAACGTCCTGACTTTC.

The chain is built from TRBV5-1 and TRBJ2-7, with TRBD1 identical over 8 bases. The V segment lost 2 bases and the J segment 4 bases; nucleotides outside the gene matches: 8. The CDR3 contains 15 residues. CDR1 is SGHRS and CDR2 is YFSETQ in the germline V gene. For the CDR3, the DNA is TGCGCCAGCAGCTTAATGACAGGGGAACTATACGAGCAGTACTTC. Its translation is CASSLMTGELYEQYF.

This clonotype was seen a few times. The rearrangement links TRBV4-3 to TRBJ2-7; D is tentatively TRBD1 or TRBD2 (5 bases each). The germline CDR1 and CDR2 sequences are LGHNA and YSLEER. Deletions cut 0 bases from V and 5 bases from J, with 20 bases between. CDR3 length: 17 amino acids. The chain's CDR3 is CASSQDVPTRGANEQYF. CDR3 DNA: TGCGCCAGCAGCCAAGATGTCCCTACTCGAGGGGCCAACGAGCAGTACTTC.

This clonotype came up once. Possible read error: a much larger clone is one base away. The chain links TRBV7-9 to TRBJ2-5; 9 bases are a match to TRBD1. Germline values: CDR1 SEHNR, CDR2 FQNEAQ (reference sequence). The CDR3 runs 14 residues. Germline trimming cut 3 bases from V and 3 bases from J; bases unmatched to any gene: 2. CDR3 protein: CASSFGTGKETQYF. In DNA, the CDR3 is TGTGCCAGCAGCTTCGGGACAGGGAAAGAGACCCAGTACTTC.

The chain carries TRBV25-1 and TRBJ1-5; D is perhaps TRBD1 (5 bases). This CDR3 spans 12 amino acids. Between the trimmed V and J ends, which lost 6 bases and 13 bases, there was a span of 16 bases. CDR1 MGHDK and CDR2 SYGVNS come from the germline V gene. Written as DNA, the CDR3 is TGTGCCAGCAGCCATTTGGGGGGTCTACAGCATTTT. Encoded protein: CASSHLGGLQHF.

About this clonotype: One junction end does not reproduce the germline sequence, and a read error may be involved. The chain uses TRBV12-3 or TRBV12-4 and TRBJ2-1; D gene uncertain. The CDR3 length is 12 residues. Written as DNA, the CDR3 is TGTGGCAGCAGCAACACCTACAATGAGCAGTTCTTC. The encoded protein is CGSSNTYNEQFF.

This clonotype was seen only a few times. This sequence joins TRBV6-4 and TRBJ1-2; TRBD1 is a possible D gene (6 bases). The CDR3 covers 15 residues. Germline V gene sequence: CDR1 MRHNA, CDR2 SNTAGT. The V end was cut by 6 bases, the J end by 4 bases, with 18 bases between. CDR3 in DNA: TGTGCCAGCAGCGGAGACAGGCACCCTTCCTATGGCTACACCTTC. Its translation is CASSGDRHPSYGYTF.

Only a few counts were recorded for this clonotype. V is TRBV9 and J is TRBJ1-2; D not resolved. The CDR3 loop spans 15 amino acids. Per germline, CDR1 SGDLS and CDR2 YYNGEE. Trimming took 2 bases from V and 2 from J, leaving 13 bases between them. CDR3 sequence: CASSVSGVRNYGYTF. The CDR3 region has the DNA TGTGCCAGCAGCGTTAGTGGAGTCAGGAACTATGGCTACACCTTC. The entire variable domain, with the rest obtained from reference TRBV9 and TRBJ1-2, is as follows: DSGVTQTPKHLITATGQRVTLRCSPRSGDLSVYWYQQSLDQGLQFLIQYYNGEERAKGNILERFSAQQFPDLHSELNLSSLELGDSALYFCASSVSGVRNYGYTFGSGTRLTVV.

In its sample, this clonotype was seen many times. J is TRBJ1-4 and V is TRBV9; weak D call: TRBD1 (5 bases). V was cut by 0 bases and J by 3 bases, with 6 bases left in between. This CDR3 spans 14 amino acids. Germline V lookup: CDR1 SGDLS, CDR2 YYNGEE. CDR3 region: CASSVGGPNEKLFF. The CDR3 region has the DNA TGTGCCAGCAGCGTAGGGGGACCTAATGAAAAACTGTTTTTT.

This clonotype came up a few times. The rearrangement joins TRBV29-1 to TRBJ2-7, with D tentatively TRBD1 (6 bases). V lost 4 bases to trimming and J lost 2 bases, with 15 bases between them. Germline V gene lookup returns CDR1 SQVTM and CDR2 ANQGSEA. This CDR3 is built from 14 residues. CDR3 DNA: TGCAGCGTTGCCGACACAGGGTACCCCTACGAGCAGTACTTC. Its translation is CSVADTGYPYEQYF.

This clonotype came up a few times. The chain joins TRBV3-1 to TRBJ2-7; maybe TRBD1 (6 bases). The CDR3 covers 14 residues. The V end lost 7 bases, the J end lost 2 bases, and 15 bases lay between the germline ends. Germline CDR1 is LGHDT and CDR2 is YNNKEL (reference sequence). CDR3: CASTRTVSAYEQYF. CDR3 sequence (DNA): TGTGCCAGCACCCGGACAGTTTCAGCCTACGAGCAGTACTTC.

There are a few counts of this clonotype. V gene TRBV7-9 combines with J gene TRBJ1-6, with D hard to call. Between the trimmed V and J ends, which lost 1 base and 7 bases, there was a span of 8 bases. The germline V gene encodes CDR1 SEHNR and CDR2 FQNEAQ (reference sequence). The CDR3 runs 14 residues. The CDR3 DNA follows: TGTGCCAGCAGCTTAGGACAACTCAATTCACCCCTCCACTTT. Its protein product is CASSLGQLNSPLHF.

CDR3 residues: CASRNGDRMTEAFF. The CDR3 DNA sequence: TGTGCCAGCAGAAATGGGGACCGTATGACTGAAGCTTTCTTT. The chain uses TRBV6-1 and TRBJ1-1; D is perhaps TRBD1 (5 bases). The CDR3 runs 14 residues. V gave up 6 bases and J gave up 5 bases, with 16 bases separating them. Germline values: CDR1 MNHNS, CDR2 SASEGT.

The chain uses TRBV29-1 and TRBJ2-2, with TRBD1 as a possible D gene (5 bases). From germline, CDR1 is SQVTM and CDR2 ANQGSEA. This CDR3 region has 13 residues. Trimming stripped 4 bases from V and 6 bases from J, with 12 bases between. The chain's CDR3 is CSVVGRRSGELFF. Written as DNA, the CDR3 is TGCAGCGTTGTGGGGCGCAGATCCGGGGAGCTGTTTTTT.

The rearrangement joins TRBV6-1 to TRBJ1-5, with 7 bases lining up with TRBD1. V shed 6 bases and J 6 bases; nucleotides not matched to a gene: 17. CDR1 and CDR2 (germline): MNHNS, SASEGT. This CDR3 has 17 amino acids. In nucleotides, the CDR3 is TGTGCCAGCAGACAGCGGAACAGGGGTAAAGAGAGTCAGCCCCAGCATTTT. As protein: CASRQRNRGKESQPQHF.

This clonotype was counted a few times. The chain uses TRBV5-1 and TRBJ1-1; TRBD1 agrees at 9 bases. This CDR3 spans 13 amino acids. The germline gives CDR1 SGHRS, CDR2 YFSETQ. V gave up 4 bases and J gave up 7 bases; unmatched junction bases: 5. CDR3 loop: CASSRDRESEAFF. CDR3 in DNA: TGCGCCAGCAGCCGGGACAGGGAGAGTGAAGCTTTCTTT.

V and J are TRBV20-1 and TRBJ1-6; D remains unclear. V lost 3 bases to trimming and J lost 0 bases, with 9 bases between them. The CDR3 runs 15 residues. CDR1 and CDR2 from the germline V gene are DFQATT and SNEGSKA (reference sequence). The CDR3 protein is CSASRRSSYNSPLHF. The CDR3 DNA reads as TGCAGTGCTAGCAGGCGAAGCTCCTATAATTCACCCCTCCACTTT.

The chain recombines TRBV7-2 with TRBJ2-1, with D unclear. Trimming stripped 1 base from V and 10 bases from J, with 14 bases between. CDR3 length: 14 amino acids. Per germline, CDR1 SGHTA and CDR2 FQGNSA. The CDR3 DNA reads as TGTGCCAGCAGCTTAGTGTTCAGTAATCAGGAGCAGTTCTTC. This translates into CASSLVFSNQEQFF.